The clone carrying this T cell receptor (beta chain) has ten or more counts. What it binds is not known. What was amplified from RNA transcripts were TCR beta CDR3 regions. A first-round RT-PCR of the TCR CDR3 used the HTBI primer set. TCRdb ran MiXCR on the multiplex PCR reads and lists one entry per CDR3 protein. The data contain under 500,000 distinct CDR3 sequences, over 13% of them singletons. With 1 base removed from V and 5 bases from J, the gap between germline ends came to 12 bases. CDR1 and CDR2 (germline): DFQATT, SNEGSKA (reference sequence). This CDR3 is built from 13 residues. This sample stems from a study of T cells in Graves' hyperthyroidism and ophthalmopathy. Findings of the study overall: In validation, the model predicted ophthalmopathy. These predictions came a median about 6.5 months before onset.

The rearrangement uses TRBV20-1 and TRBJ2-7; D gene ambiguous. Source material: blood. This receptor was obtained from a man aged 45-65 years with Graves' ophthalmopathy. The CDR3 loop is CSARGQRRDEQYF. The DNA for the CDR3 is TGCAGTGCTAGAGGCCAGCGCCGAGACGAGCAGTACTTC.